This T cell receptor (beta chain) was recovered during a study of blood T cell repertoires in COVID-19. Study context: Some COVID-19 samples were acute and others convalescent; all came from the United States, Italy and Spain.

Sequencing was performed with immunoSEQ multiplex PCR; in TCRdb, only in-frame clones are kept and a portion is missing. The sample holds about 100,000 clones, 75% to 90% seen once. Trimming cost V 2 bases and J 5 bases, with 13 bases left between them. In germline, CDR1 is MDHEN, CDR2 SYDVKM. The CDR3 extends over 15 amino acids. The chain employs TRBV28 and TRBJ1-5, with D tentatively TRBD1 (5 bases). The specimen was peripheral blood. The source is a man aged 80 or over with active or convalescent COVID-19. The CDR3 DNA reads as TGTGCCAGCAGTTTACCCGGGACTAAGGATCAGCCCCAGCATTTT. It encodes CASSLPGTKDQPQHF.